This record looks at one TCR beta chain sequence and its context. The sample comes from a study of blood T cell repertoires in COVID-19. Per the original data handling: By means of reference gene primer amplification, nucleated cell counts were estimated. Sequencing used immunoSEQ multiplex PCR; TCRdb keeps in-frame clones, though not all of them. D and trimming come from the DNA, and the V and J calls and clone size come from that table. The sample has some 15,000 clones, roughly nine tenths seen once. CDR1 and CDR2 from the germline V gene are KGHSH and LQKENI. The length of the CDR3 is 18 residues. V was pared by 3 bases and J by 2 bases, with 13 bases of the junction left unmatched.

The gene calls are TRBV18 and TRBJ2-5; TRBD2 matches 9 bases. This receptor was taken from a woman between 65 and 79 years old in a cohort sampled during active or convalescent COVID-19. What was sequenced was peripheral blood. The CDR3 spells CASSPSPRSGGRQETQYF. In nucleotides, the CDR3 is TGTGCCAGCTCACCCAGCCCCAGGAGCGGGGGGCGACAAGAGACCCAGTACTTC.